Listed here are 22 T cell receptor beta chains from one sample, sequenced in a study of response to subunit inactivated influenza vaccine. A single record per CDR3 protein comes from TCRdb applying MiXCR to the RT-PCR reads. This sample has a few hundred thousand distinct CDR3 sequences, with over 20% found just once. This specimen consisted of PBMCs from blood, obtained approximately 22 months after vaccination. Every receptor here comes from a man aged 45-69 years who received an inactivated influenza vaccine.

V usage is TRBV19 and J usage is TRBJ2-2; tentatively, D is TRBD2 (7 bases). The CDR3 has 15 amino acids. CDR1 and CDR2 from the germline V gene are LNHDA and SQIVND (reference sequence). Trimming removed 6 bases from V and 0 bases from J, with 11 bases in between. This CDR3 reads CASRRGGPNTGELFF. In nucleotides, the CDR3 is TGTGCCAGTAGACGCGGGGGCCCGAACACCGGGGAGCTGTTTTTT.

This CDR3 is CASSQQAGRKDTEAFF. The CDR3 DNA follows: TGTGCCAGCAGCCAACAAGCAGGGCGGAAGGACACTGAAGCTTTCTTT. This sequence joins TRBV3-1 and TRBJ1-1, with a tentative D call TRBD1 (5 bases). CDR3 length: 16 residues. The V end lost 2 bases, the J end lost 3 bases, and 16 bases lay between the germline ends. CDR1 LGHDT and CDR2 YNNKEL come from the germline V gene (reference sequence).

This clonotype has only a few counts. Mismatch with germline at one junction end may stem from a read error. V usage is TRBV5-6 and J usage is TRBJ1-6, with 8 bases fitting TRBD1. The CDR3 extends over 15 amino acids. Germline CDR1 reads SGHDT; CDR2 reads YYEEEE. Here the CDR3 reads CDSSSRQGAYSPLHF. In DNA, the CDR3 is TGTGACAGCAGCTCCCGGCAGGGGGCTTATTCACCCCTCCACTTT. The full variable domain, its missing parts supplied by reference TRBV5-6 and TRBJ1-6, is DAGVTQSPTHLIKTRGQQVTLRCSPKSGHDTVSWYQQALGQGPQFIFQYYEEEERQRGNFPDRFSGHQFPNYSSELNVNALLLGDSALYLCDSSSRQGAYSPLHFGNGTRLTVT.

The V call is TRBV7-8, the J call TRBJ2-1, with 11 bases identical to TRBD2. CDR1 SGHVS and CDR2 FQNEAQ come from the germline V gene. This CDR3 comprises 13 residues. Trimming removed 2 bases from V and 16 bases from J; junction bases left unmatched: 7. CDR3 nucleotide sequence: TGTGCCAGCAGCTTATCCGGACTAGCGGGTGGTTTCTTC. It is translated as CASSLSGLAGGFF.

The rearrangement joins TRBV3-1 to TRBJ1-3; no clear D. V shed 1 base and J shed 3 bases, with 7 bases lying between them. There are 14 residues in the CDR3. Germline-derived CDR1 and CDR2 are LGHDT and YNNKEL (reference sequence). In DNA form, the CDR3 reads TGTGCCAGCAGCCAAGCAAGGGTTGGAAACACCATATATTTT. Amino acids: CASSQARVGNTIYF.

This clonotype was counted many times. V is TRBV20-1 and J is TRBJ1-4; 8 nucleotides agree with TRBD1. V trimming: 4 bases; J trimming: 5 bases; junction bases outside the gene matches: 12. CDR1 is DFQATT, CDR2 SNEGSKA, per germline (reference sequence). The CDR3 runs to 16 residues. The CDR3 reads CSATGQGREVNEKLFF. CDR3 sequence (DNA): TGCAGTGCTACCGGACAGGGCCGCGAAGTGAATGAAAAACTGTTTTTT.

CDR3 DNA: TGTGCCACACGAACCCCCCGGGGCACTGGGGCCAACGTCCTGACTTTC. This sequence encodes CATRTPRGTGANVLTF. The V call is TRBV6-1, the J call TRBJ2-6; D could derive from TRBD1 or TRBD2 (5 bases each). V was shortened by 10 bases and J by 2 bases, with 18 bases between the two germline ends. Germline lookup yields CDR1 MNHNS and CDR2 SASEGT. This CDR3 has 16 residues.

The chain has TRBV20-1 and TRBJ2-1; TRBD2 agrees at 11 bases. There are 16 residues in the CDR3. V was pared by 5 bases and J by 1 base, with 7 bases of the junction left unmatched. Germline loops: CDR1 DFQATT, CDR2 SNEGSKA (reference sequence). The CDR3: CSALVSGRASYNEQFF. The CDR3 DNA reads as TGCAGTGCTCTGGTTAGCGGGAGGGCATCCTACAATGAGCAGTTCTTC.

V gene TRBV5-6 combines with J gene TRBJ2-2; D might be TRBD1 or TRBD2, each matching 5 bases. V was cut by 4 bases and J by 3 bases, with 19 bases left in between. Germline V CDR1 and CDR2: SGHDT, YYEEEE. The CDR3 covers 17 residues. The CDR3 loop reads CASSTGPTRYYTGELFF. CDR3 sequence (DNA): TGTGCCAGCAGCACGGGACCTACCCGCTATTACACCGGGGAGCTGTTTTTT. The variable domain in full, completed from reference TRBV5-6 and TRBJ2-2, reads DAGVTQSPTHLIKTRGQQVTLRCSPKSGHDTVSWYQQALGQGPQFIFQYYEEEERQRGNFPDRFSGHQFPNYSSELNVNALLLGDSALYLCASSTGPTRYYTGELFFGEGSRLTVL.

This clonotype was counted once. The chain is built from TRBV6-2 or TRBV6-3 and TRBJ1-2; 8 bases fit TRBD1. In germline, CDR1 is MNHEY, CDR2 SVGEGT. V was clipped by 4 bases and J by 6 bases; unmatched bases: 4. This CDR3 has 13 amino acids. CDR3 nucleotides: TGTGCCAGCAGTTCAGGGGGCGTAAATGGCTACACCTTC. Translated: CASSSGGVNGYTF.

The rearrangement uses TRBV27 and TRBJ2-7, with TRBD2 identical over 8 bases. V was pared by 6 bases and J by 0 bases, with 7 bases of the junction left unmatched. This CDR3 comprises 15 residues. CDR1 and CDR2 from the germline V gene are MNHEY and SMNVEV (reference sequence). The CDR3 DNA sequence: TGTGCCAGCAGGACCCCGGGGGGGCCCTCCTACGAGCAGTACTTC. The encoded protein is CASRTPGGPSYEQYF.

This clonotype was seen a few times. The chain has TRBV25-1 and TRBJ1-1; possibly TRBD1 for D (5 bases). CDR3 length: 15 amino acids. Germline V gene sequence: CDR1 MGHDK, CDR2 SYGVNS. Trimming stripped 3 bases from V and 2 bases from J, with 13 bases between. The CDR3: CASSDWKGTNTEAFF. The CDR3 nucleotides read TGTGCCAGCAGTGATTGGAAGGGGACCAACACTGAAGCTTTCTTT.

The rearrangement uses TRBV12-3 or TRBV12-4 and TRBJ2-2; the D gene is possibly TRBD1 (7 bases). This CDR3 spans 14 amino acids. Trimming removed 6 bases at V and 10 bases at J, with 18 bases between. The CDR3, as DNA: TGTGCCAGCAGCCCTAGCTCCAGGGGGGCGGAGCTGTTTTTT. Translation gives CASSPSSRGAELFF.

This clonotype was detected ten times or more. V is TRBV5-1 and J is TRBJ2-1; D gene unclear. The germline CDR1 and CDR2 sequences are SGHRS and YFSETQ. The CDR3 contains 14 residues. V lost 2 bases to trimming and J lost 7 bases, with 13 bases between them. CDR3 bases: TGCGCCAGCAGCTTTTCCAGGCGTTTGAATGAGCAGTTCTTC. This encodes CASSFSRRLNEQFF. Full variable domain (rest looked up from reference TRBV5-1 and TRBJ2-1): KAGVTQTPRYLIKTRGQQVTLSCSPISGHRSVSWYQQTPGQGLQFLFEYFSETQRNKGNFPGRFSGRQFSNSRSEMNVSTLELGDSALYLCASSFSRRLNEQFFGPGTRLTVL.

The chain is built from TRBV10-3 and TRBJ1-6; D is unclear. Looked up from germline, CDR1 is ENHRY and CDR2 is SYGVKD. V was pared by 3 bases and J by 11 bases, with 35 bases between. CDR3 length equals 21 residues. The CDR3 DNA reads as TGTGCCATCAGTGACGTTATCCAGGACCCACGATTAACGCAAAGGTCACCACCCCTCCACTTT. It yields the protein CAISDVIQDPRLTQRSPPLHF.

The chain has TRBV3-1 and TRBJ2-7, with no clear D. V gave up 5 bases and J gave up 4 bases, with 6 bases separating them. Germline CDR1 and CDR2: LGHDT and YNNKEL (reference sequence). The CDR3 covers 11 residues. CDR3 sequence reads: CASSNQYEQYF. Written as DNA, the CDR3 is TGTGCCAGCAGCAACCAGTACGAGCAGTACTTC.

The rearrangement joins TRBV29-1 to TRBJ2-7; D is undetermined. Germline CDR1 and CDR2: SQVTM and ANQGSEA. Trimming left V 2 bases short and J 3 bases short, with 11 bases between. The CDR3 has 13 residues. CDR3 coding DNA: TGCAGCGTTGAACTCGACGGCGACTACGAGCAGTACTTC. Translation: CSVELDGDYEQYF.

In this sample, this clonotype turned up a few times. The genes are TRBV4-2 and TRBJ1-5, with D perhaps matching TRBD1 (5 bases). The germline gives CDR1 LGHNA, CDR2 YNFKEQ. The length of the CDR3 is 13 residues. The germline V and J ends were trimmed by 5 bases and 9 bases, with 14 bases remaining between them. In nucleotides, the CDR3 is TGTGCCAGCAGCGGGGGGTTAGTTGGGCCCCAGCATTTT. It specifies CASSGGLVGPQHF.

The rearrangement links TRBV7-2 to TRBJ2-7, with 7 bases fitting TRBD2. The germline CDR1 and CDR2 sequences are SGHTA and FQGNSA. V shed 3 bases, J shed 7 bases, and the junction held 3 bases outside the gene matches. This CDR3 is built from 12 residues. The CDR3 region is CASSFPGGEQYF. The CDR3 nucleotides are TGTGCCAGCAGCTTCCCGGGAGGAGAGCAGTACTTC.

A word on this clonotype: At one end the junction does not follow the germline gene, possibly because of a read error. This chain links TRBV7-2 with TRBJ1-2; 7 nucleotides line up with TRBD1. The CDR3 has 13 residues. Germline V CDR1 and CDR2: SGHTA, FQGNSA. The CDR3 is CASRPTGSYSYTF. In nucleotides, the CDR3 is TGTGCCAGCAGGCCGACAGGGTCCTATAGCTACACCTTC.

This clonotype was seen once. The CDR3 DNA sequence: TGCGCCAGCAGCCAAGCGGGGCAGGACCCAGAGACCCAGTACTTC. Protein sequence: CASSQAGQDPETQYF. This sequence joins TRBV4-3 and TRBJ2-5; TRBD1 or TRBD2 may be the D gene (5 bases each). Germline CDR1 and CDR2: LGHNA and YSLEER. This CDR3 has 15 amino acids. V dropped 1 base and J dropped 4 bases, with 13 bases sitting between them.

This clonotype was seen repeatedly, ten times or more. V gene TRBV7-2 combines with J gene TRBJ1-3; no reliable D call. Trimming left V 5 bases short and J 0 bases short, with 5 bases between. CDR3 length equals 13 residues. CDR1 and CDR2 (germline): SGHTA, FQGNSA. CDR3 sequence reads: CASSGLSGNTIYF. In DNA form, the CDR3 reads TGTGCCAGCAGCGGCCTCTCTGGAAACACCATATATTTT.